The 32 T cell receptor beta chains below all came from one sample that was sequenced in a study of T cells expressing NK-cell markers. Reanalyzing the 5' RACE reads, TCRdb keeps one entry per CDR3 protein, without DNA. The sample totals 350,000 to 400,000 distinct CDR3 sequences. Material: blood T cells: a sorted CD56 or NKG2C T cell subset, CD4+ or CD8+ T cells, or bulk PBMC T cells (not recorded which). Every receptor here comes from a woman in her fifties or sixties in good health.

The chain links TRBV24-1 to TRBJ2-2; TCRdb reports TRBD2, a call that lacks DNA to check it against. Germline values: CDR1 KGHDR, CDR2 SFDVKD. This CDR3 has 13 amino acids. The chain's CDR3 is CATSWTSSGELFF.

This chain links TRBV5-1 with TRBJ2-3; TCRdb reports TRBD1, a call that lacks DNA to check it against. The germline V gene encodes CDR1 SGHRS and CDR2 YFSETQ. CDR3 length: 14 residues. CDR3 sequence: CASKRSGTADTQYF.

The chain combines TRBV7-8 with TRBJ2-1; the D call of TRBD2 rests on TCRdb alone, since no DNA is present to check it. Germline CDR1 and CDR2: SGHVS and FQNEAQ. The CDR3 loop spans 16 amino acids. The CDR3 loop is CASSPIAVSSYNEQFF.

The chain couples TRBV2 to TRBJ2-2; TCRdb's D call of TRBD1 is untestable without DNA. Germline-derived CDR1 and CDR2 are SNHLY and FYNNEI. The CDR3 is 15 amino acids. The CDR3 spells CASSARDRSTGELFF.

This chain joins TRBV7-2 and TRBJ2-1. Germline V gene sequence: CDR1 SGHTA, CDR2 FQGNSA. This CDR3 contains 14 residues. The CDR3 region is CASSFEIGYNEQFF. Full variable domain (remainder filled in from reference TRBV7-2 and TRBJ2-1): GAGVSQSPSNKVTEKGKDVELRCDPISGHTALYWYRQSLGQGLEFLIYFQGNSAPDKSGLPSDRFSAERTGGSVSTLTIQRTQQEDSAVYLCASSFEIGYNEQFFGPGTRLTVL.

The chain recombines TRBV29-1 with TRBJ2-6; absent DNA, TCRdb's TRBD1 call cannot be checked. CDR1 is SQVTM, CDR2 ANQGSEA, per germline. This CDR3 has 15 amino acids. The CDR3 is CSVQMGPSGANVLTF.

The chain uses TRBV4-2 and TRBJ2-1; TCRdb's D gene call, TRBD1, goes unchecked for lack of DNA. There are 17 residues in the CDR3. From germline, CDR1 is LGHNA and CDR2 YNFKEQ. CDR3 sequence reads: CASSQTGGRGSYNEQFF.

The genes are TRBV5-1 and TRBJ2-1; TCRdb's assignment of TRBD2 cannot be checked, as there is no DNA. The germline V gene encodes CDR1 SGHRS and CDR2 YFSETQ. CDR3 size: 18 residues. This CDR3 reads CASSLGADLAGVFNEQFF.

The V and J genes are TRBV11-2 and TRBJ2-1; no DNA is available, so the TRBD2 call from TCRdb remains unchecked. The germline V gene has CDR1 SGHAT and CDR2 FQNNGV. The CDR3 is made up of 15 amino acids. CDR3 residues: CASSSLAGASNEQFF.

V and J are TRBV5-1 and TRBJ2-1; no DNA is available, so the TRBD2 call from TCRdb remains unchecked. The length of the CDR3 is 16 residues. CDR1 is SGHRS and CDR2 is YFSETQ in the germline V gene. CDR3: CASSPWGRESRNEQFF.

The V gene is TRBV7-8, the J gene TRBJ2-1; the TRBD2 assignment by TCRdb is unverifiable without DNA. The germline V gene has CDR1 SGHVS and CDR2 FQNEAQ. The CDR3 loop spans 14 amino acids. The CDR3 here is CASSPTSLQGEQFF.

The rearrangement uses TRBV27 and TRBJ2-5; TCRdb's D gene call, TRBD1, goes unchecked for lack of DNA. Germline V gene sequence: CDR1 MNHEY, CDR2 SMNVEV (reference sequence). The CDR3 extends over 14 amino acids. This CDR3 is CASSLRGGAETQYF.

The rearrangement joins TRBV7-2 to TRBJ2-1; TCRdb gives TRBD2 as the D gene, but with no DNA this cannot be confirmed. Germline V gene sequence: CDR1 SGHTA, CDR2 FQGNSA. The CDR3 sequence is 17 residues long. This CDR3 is CASSSPPGGRAHNEQFF.

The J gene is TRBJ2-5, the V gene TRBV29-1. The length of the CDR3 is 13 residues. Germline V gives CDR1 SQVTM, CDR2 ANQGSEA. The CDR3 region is CSVDRAVEETQYF.

The CDR3 region is CSASLSSGTDTQYF. The chain employs TRBV20-1 and TRBJ2-3; checking the TCRdb D call of TRBD2 is not possible without DNA. CDR3 length: 14 residues. From germline, CDR1 is DFQATT and CDR2 SNEGSKA (reference sequence).

CDR3 region: CASSYVSSLYNEQFF. V is TRBV6-5 and J is TRBJ2-1; TCRdb outputs TRBD1, but without DNA this stays unchecked. CDR1 is MNHEY and CDR2 is SVGAGI in the germline V gene. The CDR3 extends over 15 amino acids.

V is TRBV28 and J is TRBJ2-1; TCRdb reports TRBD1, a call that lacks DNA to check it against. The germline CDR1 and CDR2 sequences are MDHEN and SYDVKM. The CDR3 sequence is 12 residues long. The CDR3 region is CASRGDRVREFF.

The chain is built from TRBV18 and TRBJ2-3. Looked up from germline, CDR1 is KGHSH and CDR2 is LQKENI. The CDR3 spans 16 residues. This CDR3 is CASSPTTRMNTDTQYF.

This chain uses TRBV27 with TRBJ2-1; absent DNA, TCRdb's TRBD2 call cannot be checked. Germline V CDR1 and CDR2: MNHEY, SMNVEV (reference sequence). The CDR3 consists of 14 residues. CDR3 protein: CASNLAGGPNEQFF.

The CDR3 loop is CSVGGVRTYEQYF. The rearrangement uses TRBV29-1 and TRBJ2-7; checking the TCRdb D call of TRBD2 is not possible without DNA. Germline V gene sequence: CDR1 SQVTM, CDR2 ANQGSEA. The CDR3 length is 13 residues.

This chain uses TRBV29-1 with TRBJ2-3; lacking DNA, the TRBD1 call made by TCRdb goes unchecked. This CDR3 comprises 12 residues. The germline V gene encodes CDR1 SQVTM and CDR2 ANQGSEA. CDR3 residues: CSAKDRSHTQYF.

CDR3 sequence reads: CASSSTTGFTEAFF. The chain carries TRBV11-3 and TRBJ1-1; no DNA is available, so the TRBD1 call from TCRdb remains unchecked. There are 14 residues in the CDR3. CDR1 and CDR2 from the germline V gene are SGHNT and YENEEA.

CDR3 protein: CASSPLVQGSYNEQFF. The chain couples TRBV28 to TRBJ2-1. CDR3 length: 16 amino acids. Germline V lookup: CDR1 MDHEN, CDR2 SYDVKM.

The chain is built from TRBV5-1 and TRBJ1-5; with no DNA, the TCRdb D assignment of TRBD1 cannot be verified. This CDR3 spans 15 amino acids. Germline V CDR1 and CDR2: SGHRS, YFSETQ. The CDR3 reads CASSYGQGSNQPQHF.

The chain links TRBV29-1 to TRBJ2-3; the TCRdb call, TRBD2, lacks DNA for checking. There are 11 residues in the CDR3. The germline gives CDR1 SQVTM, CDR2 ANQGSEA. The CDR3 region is CLVGVGDTQYF.

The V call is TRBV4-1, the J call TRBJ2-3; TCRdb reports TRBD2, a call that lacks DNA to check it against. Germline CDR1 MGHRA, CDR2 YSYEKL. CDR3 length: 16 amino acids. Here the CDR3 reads CASSPGTSGFLDTQYF.

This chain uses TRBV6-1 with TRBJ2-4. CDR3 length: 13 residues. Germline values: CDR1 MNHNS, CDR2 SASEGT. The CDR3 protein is CASSEGHKNIQYF.

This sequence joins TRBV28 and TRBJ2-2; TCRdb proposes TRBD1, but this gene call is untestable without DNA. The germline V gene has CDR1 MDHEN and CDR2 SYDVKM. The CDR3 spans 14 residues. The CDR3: CASGDRGLTGELFF.

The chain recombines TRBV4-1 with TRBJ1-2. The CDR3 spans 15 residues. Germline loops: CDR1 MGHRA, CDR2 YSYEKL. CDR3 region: CASSQEDKPKQSYTF.

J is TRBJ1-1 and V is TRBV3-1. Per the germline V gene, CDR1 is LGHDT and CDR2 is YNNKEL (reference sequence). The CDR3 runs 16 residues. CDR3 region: CASSPSPGTGNTEAFF.

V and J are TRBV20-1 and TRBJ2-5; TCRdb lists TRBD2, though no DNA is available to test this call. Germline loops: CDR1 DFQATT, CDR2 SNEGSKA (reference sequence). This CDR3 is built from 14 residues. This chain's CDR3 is CSASIAGVFETQYF.

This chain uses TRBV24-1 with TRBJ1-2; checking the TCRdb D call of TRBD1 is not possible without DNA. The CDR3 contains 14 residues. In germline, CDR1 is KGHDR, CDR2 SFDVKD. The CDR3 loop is CATSSPGEDYGYTF.